The present entry profiles one T cell receptor beta chain with its context. These data belong to a study of coeliac disease. Produced via immunoSEQ multiplex PCR; TCRdb's table is partial and in-frame only. This sample carries over 3,500 clones, almost 60% of them seen once, and the ten largest clones take around a sixth. Sequencing used one aliquot of a few hundred thousand cells per fraction. Material: intraepithelial lymphocytes from the gut. This sequence originates from a human donor with active celiac disease.

CDR3 sequence: CASGEAVSSYNEQFF. DNA for the CDR3: TGTGCCTCTGGGGAGGCGGTCAGCTCCTACAATGAGCAGTTCTTC. The chain links TRBV27 to TRBJ2-1; weak D call: TRBD2 (6 bases). Germline values: CDR1 MNHEY, CDR2 SMNVEV (reference sequence). V lost 11 bases and J lost 0, with 17 bases in between. This CDR3 contains 15 residues.